The TCR beta chain under discussion was sequenced for a study of blood T cells in healthy people across ages. Across the whole study: In model experiments, template switching was able to capture about one barcoded beta molecule for every two T cells that were present. Study outcomes and limitations: Comparison with aged donors showed that long-lived donors had more naive CD4+ cells and higher diversity. With age, beta diversity per million T cells declined roughly linearly, significantly by around 43.

Germline assignment: CDR1 GTSNPN and CDR2 SVGIG (reference sequence). V dropped 6 bases and J dropped 6 bases, with 15 bases sitting between them. CDR3 size: 14 residues. There are a few counts of this clonotype. The antigen is not known. With a J-beta primer mix and a sample-barcoded 5' primer, a second PCR ran about 7 to 12 cycles. TCRdb reanalysed the 5' RACE reads using MiXCR and keeps one entry per CDR3 protein. The sample has 600,000 or so distinct CDR3 sequences, about 30% seen once. The V and J genes are TRBV30 and TRBJ1-6; D remains unclear. This sequence originates from a woman of 80 years or more in good health. Sequencing input: blood. CDR3 protein: CACRWSSGNSPLHF. In nucleotides, the CDR3 is TGTGCCTGCCGCTGGTCCTCGGGTAATTCACCCCTCCACTTT.